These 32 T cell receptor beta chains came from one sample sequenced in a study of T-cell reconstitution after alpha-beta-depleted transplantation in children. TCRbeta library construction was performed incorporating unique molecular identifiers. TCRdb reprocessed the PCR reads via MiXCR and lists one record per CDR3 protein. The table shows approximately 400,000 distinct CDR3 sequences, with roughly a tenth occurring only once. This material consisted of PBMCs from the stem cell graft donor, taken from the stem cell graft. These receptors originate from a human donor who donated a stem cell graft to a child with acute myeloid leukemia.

The CDR3 is CASSYVGSSYNEQFF. DNA of the CDR3: TGTGCCAGCAGTTACGTCGGGAGTTCCTACAATGAGCAGTTCTTC. The V and J genes are TRBV6-5 and TRBJ2-1; D is possibly TRBD2 (6 bases). The CDR3 has 15 residues. The V gene's germline CDR1 is MNHEY and CDR2 SVGAGI. V dropped 2 bases and J dropped 1 base, with 9 bases sitting between them.

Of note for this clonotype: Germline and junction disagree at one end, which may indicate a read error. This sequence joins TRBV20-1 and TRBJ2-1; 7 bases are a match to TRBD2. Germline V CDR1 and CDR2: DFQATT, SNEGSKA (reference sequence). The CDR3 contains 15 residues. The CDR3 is CCARNLAVSYNEQFF. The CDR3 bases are TGCTGTGCTAGAAACCTAGCGGTCTCCTACAATGAGCAGTTCTTC.

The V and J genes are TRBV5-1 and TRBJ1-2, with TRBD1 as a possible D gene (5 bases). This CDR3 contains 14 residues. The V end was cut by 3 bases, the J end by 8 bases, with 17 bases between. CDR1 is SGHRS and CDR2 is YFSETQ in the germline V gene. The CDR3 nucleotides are TGCGCCAGCAGCTCGGTTGGGGCGTCTCTAGGCTACACCTTC. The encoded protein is CASSSVGASLGYTF. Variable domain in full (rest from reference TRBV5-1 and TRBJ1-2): KAGVTQTPRYLIKTRGQQVTLSCSPISGHRSVSWYQQTPGQGLQFLFEYFSETQRNKGNFPGRFSGRQFSNSRSEMNVSTLELGDSALYLCASSSVGASLGYTFGSGTRLTVV.

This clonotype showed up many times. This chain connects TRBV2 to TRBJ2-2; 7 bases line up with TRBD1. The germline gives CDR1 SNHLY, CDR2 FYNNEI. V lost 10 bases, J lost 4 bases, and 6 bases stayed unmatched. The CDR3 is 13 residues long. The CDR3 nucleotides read TGTGCCAAGACAGGGTCGGGCACCGGGGAGCTGTTTTTT. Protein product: CAKTGSGTGELFF. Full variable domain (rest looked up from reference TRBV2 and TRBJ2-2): EPEVTQTPSHQVTQMGQEVILRCVPISNHLYFYWYRQILGQKVEFLVSFYNNEISEKSEIFDDQFSVERPDGSNFTLKIRSTKLEDSAMYFCAKTGSGTGELFFGEGSRLTVL.

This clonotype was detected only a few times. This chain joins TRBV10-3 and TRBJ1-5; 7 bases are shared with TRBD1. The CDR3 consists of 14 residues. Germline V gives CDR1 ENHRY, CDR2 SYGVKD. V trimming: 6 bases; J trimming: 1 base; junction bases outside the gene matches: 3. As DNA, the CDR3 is TGTGCCATCAGCCGGGACAGCAGCAATCAGCCCCAGCATTTT. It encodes CAISRDSSNQPQHF.

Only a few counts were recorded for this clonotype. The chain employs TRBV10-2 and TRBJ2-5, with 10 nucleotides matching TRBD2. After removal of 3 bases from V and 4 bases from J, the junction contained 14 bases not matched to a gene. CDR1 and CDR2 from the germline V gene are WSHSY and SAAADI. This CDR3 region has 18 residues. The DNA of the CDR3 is TGCGCCAGCAGTGAACTGTCTAGCGGGGGAGTAGCTATAGAGACCCAGTACTTC. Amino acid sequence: CASSELSSGGVAIETQYF.

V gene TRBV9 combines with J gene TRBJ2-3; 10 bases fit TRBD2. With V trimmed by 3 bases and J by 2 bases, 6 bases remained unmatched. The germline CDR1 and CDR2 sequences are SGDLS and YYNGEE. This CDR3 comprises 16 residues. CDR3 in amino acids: CASSGGGTSDTDTQYF. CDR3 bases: TGTGCCAGCAGCGGCGGGGGGACTAGCGACACAGATACGCAGTATTTT.

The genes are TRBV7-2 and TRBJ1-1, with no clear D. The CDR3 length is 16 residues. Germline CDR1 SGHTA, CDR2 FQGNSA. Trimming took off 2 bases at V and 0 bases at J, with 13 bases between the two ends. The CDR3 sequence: CASSLWASQMNTEAFF. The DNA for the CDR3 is TGTGCCAGCAGCTTATGGGCCAGCCAGATGAACACTGAAGCTTTCTTT.

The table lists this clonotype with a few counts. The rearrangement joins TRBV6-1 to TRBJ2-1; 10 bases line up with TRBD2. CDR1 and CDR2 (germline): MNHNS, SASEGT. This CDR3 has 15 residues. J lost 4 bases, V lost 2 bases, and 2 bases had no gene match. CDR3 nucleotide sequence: TGTGCCAGCAGTGAACCGGGACTAGCGTACAATGAGCAGTTCTTC. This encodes CASSEPGLAYNEQFF.

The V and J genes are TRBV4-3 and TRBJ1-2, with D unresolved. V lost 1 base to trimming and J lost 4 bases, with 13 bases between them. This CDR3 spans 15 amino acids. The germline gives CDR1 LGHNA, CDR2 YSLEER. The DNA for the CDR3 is TGCGCCAGCAGCCAAGCTTCGGACGGCCGCTATGGCTACACCTTC. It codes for CASSQASDGRYGYTF.

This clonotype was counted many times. The chain's CDR3 is CASSGQGTDTQYF. In DNA, the CDR3 is TGCGCCAGCAGTGGACAGGGGACAGATACGCAGTATTTT. The V and J genes are TRBV10-1 and TRBJ2-3, with TRBD1 identical over 8 bases. CDR1 is WNHNN, CDR2 SYGVQD, per germline (reference sequence). The V gene end was trimmed by 4 bases and the J gene end by 3 bases; junction bases not matched to a gene: 0. The CDR3 totals 13 residues.

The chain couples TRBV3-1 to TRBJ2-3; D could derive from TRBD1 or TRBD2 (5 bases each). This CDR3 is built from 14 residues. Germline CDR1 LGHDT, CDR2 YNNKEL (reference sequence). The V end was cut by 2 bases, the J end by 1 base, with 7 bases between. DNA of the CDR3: TGTGCCAGCAGCCAAAGGGACGGCACAGATACGCAGTATTTT. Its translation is CASSQRDGTDTQYF.

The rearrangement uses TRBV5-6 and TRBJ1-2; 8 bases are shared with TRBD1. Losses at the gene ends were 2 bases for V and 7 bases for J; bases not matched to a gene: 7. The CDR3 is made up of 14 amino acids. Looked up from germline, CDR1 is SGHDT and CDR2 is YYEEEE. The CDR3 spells CASSLRQGPSGYTF. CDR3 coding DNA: TGTGCCAGCAGCTTAAGACAGGGGCCGTCTGGCTACACCTTC.

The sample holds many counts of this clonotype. The CDR3 loop is CSALGLAGKSFEQFF. In DNA form, the CDR3 reads TGCAGCGCACTGGGACTAGCGGGAAAGAGTTTTGAGCAGTTCTTC. The V and J genes are TRBV29-1 and TRBJ2-1; the match to TRBD2 covers 13 bases. V gave up 7 bases and J gave up 9 bases; unmatched junction bases: 12. The length of the CDR3 is 15 residues. Germline V gene data show CDR1 as SQVTM and CDR2 as ANQGSEA.

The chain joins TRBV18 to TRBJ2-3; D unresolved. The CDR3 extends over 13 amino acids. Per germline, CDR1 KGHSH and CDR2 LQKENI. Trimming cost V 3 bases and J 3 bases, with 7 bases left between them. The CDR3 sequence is CASSPWSTDTQYF. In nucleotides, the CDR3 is TGTGCCAGCTCACCCTGGTCGACAGATACGCAGTATTTT. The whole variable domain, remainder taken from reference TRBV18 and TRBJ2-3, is NAGVMQNPRHLVRRRGQEARLRCSPMKGHSHVYWYRQLPEEGLKFMVYLQKENIIDESGMPKERFSAEFPKEGPSILRIQQVVRGDSAAYFCASSPWSTDTQYFGPGTRLTVL.

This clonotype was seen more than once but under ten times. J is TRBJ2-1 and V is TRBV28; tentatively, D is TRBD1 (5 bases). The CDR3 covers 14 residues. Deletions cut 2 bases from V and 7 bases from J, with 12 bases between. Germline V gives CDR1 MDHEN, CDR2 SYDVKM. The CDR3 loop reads CASSLSSPGNEQFF. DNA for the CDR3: TGTGCCAGCAGTTTAAGCTCACCAGGGAATGAGCAGTTCTTC. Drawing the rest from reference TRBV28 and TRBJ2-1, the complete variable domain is DVKVTQSSRYLVKRTGEKVFLECVQDMDHENMFWYRQDPGLGLRLIYFSYDVKMKEKGDIPEGYSVSREKKERFSLILESASTNQTSMYLCASSLSSPGNEQFFGPGTRLTVL.

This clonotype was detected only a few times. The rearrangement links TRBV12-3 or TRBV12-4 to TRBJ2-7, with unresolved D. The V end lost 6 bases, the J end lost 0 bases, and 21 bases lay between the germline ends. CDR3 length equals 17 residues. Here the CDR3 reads CASSPNIGHGPSYEQYV. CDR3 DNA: TGTGCCAGCAGCCCTAATATAGGGCACGGACCCTCCTACGAGCAGTACGTC.

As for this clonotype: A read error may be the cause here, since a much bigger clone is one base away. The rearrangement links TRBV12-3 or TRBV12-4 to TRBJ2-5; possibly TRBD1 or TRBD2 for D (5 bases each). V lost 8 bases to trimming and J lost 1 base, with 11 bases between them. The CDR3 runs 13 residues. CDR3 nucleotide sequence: TGTGCCAGCTGTGGGACGGCCCAAGAGACCCAGTACTTC. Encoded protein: CASCGTAQETQYF.

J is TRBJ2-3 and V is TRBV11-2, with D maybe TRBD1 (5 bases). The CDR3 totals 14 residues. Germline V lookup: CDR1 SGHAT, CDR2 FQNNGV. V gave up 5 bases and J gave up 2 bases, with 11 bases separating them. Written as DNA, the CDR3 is TGTGCCAGCAGCCCGACAGCTCTCACAGATACGCAGTATTTT. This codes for CASSPTALTDTQYF.

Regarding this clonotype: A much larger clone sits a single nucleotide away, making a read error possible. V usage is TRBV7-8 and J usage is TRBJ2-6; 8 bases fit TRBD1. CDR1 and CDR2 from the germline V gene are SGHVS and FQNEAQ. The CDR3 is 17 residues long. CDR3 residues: CASVQGRGLSGANGLTF. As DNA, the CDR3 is TGTGCCAGCGTGCAAGGCAGGGGGCTCTCTGGGGCCAACGGCCTGACTTTC.

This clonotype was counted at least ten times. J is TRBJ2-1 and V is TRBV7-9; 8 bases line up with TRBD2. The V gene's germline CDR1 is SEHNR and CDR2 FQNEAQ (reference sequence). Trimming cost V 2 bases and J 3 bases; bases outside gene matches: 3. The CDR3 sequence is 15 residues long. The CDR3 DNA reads TGTGCCAGCAGCTTAAACAGCGGGAGCTACAATGAGCAGTTCTTC. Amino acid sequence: CASSLNSGSYNEQFF.

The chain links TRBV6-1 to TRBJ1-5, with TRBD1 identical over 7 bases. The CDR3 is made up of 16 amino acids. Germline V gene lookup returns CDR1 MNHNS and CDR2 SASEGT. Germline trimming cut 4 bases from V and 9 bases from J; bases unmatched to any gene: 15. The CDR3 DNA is TGTGCCAGCAGTGGCCCGGGACAGATTGCCCCTCGGCCCCAGCATTTT. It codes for CASSGPGQIAPRPQHF.

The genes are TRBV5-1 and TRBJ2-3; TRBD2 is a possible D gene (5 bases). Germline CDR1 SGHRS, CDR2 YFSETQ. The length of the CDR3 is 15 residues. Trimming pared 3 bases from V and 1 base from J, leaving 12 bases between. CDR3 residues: CASSWRRSGTDTQYF. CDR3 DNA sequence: TGCGCCAGCAGCTGGCGGAGGTCCGGCACAGATACGCAGTATTTT.

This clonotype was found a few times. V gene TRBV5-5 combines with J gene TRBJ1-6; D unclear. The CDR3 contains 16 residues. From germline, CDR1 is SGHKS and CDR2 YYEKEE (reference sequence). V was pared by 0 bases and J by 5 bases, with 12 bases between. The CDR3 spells CASSLGYESDNSPLHF. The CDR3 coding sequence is TGTGCCAGCAGCTTGGGGTATGAGTCCGATAATTCACCCCTCCACTTT.

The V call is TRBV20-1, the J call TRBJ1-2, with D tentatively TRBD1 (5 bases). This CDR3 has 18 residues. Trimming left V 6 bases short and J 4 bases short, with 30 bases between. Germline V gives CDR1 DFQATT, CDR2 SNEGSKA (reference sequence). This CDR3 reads CSAHTPGPFTRQFYGYTF. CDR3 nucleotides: TGCAGTGCCCATACCCCGGGACCCTTCACAAGGCAATTCTATGGCTACACCTTC.

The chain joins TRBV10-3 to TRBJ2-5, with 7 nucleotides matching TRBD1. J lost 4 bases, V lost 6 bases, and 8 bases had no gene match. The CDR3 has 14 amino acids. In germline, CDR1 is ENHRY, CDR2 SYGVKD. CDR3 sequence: CAISSTGKLETQYF. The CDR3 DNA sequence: TGTGCCATCAGCTCGACAGGGAAATTAGAGACCCAGTACTTC.

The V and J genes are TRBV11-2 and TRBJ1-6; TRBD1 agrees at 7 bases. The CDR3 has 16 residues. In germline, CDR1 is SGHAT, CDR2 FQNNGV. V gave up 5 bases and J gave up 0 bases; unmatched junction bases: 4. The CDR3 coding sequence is TGTGCCAGCAGCGACCAGGGGGTCTCCTATAATTCACCCCTCCACTTT. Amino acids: CASSDQGVSYNSPLHF.

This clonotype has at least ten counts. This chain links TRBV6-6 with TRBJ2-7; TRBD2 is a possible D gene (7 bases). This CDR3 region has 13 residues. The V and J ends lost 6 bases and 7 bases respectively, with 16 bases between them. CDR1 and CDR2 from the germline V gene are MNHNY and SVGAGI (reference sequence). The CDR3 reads CASRRGGGGEQYF. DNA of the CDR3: TGTGCCAGCAGGAGGGGGGGCGGCGGGGAGCAGTACTTC.

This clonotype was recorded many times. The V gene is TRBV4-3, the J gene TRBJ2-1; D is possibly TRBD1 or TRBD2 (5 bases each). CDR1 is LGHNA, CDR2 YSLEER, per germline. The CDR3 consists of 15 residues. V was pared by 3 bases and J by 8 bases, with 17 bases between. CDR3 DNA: TGCGCCAGCAGCCATCGTGCCCAGGGAGTACATGAGCAGTTCTTC. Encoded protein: CASSHRAQGVHEQFF.

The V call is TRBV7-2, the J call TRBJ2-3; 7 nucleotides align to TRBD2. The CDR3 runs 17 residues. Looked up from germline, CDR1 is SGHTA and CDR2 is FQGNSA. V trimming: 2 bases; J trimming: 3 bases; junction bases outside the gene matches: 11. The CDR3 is CASSLKDAGEWTDTQYF. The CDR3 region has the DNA TGTGCCAGCAGCTTAAAGGATGCGGGAGAGTGGACAGATACGCAGTATTTT.

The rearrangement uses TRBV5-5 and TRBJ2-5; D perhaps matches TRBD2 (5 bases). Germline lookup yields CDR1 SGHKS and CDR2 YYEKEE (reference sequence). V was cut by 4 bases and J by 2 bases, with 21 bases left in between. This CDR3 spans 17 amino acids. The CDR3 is CASSQRESLMWQETQYF. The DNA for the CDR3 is TGTGCCAGCAGCCAACGGGAAAGTTTGATGTGGCAAGAGACCCAGTACTTC.

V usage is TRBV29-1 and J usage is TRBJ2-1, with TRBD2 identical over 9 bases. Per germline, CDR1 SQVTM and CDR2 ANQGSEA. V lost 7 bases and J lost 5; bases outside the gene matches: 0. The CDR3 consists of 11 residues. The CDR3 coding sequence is TGCAGCGGACTAGCGGACAATGAGCAGTTCTTC. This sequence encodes CSGLADNEQFF.